The following is a TCR beta chain sequence with its context. The data belong to a study of stem cell transplantation in POMP-related autoinflammatory disease. Background on the study: Neutrophil and platelet engraftment from the graft donor was 100% through one year after transplant.

Libraries were prepared by immunoSEQ multiplex PCR; TCRdb keeps only in-frame clonotypes and omits some of them. Of some 68,000 clones listed, approximately 91% are singletons. The V and J ends lost 6 bases and 2 bases respectively, with 16 bases between them. This CDR3 region has 15 residues. Germline assignment: CDR1 MGHRA and CDR2 YSYEKL. The chain joins TRBV4-1 to TRBJ1-2; perhaps TRBD1 as D (6 bases). The sample in question was CD4+ T cells from PBMCs, obtained after stem cell transplantation. The TCR sequence derives from a human patient with POMP-related autoinflammation and immune dysregulation (PRAID). A subset of T cells may come from the graft donor. DNA of the CDR3: TGCGCCAGCAGGCCAGGGGCAGGGCTGAACTATGGCTACACCTTC. It yields the protein CASRPGAGLNYGYTF.